The sequence of this T cell receptor beta chain was determined in a study of graft-versus-host responses after intestinal transplantation. Sequencing used immunoSEQ multiplex PCR; TCRdb keeps in-frame clones, though not all of them. The table records roughly 93,000 clones, 85% to 95% of them present only once. On this clone itself: Its antigen remains unknown.

Germline V gives CDR1 SGHRS, CDR2 YFSETQ. Trimming at V came to 9 bases and at J to 0 bases, leaving 12 bases not matched to a gene. The CDR3 contains 18 residues. This clonotype was obtained from a human donor who received an intestinal transplant. V is TRBV5-1 and J is TRBJ2-1; 13 positions agree with TRBD2. Sequences were derived from unstimulated CD8+ T cells sorted from spleen or lymph node cells, sampled before intestinal transplant. CDR3 nucleotides: TGCGCCACCCTCCCGGGACTAGCGGGAATTAGCTCCTACAATGAGCAGTTCTTC. Protein product: CATLPGLAGISSYNEQFF.